These T cell receptor beta chains were read from a single sample in a study of Ad26.COV2.S vaccination and SARS-CoV-2 variants. Only in-frame clones appear in the TCRdb table, and some are missing; sequencing was by immunoSEQ multiplex PCR. The sample lists fewer than 900,000 clones, around 89% occurring once. The specimen comprised peripheral blood, sampled in a trial of Ad26.COV2.S vaccine versus placebo. These receptors all stem from a person aged 18 to 59 who received the Ad26.COV2.S COVID-19 vaccine or a placebo. Both conserved end residues are part of each CDR3. D genes are given only for firm matches. Clone size is given for some rows only: seen once, a few or many times, or a class if the clone is expanded.

cdr3_aa | cdr3_nt | clone_size | v_call | d_call | j_call
CASSLVIDVRLNYGYTF | TGTGCCAGCAGCTTGGTTATAGATGTTCGCCTTAACTATGGCTACACCTTC | NA | TRBV5-6 | NA | TRBJ1-2
CASSLFSYEQYF | TGTGCCAGCAGTTTATTCAGCTACGAGCAGTACTTC | NA | TRBV28 | NA | TRBJ2-7
CASSQGPGHTYEQYF | TGTGCCAGCAGCCAAGGCCCGGGACATACCTACGAGCAGTACTTC | NA | TRBV3-1/TRBV3-2 | NA | TRBJ2-7
CASSWQASSYEQYF | TGTGCCAGCAGTTGGCAGGCCAGCTCCTACGAGCAGTACTTC | NA | TRBV6-5 | NA | TRBJ2-7
CAIRDGTSGALSYNEQFF | TGTGCCATCAGGGACGGGACTAGCGGCGCTTTATCCTACAATGAGCAGTTCTTC | NA | TRBV10-3 | TRBD2 | TRBJ2-1
CASSQVESGETQYF | TGTGCCAGCAGCCAAGTGGAGTCTGGGGAGACCCAGTACTTC | once | TRBV3-1/TRBV3-2 | NA | TRBJ2-5
CASTPDSFSYNEQFF | TGTGCCAGTACCCCGGACAGTTTCTCCTACAATGAGCAGTTCTTC | NA | TRBV19 | NA | TRBJ2-1
CATNSGNGNTEAFF | TGTGCCACCAATTCGGGAAACGGGAACACTGAAGCTTTCTTT | NA | TRBV24-1 | NA | TRBJ1-1
CASSSQGDYEQYF | TGTGCCAGCAGCTCGCAGGGAGACTACGAGCAGTACTTC | once | TRBV7-9 | NA | TRBJ2-7
CASSPRTGRADTQYF | TGTGCCAGCAGCCCCCGGACAGGGAGGGCAGATACGCAGTATTTT | NA | TRBV7-9 | NA | TRBJ2-3
CASSLGEDQPQHF | TGTGCCAGCAGCTTAGGGGAAGATCAGCCCCAGCATTTT | NA | TRBV7-2 | NA | TRBJ1-5
CASRGRAGGPQFF | TGTGCCAGCAGGGGACGAGCGGGGGGGCCACAGTTCTTC | NA | TRBV6-5 | TRBD2 | TRBJ2-1
CASSLGALGQITGELFF | TGTGCCAGCAGCTTGGGGGCACTGGGACAGATCACCGGGGAGCTGTTTTTT | once | TRBV5-8 | TRBD1 | TRBJ2-2
CAISGGAGSNQPQHF | TGTGCCATCAGTGGAGGGGCAGGTAGCAATCAGCCCCAGCATTTT | NA | TRBV10-3 | NA | TRBJ1-5
CAWSGTGTEAFF | TGTGCCTGGAGTGGGACGGGGACTGAAGCTTTCTTT | NA | TRBV30 | NA | TRBJ1-1
CASVEQGGNYGYTF | TGTGCCAGCGTCGAGCAGGGGGGAAACTATGGCTACACCTTC | many | TRBV7-9 | TRBD1 | TRBJ1-2
CASSLFLTGPFYGYTF | TGTGCCAGCAGCTTGTTCCTGACAGGGCCTTTTTATGGCTACACCTTC | once | TRBV5-6 | TRBD1 | TRBJ1-2